This T cell receptor beta chain was captured by sequencing in a study of T-cell reconstitution after alpha-beta-depleted transplantation in children (TCRdb year 2016). Broadly, across the study: Using TCR repertoire profiling, the study quantitatively followed how T-cell immune reconstitution unfolded in children after TCRalphabeta/CD19-depleted allogeneic hematopoietic cell transplantation.

The treatment or condition tag for this specimen amounts to: allogeneic hematopoietic cell transplantation with graft depleted of TCRalphabeta T cells and CD19 B cells. Transplant recipients were children who received TCRalphabeta/CD19-depleted allogeneic hematopoietic cell grafts. Points on this clonotype: It has no known antigen specificity. One base away there is no much larger clone; base qualities are not given.

The V end loses 0 bases and the J end loses 3 bases, and a stretch of 9 bases separates them. The CDR3 sequence holds 14 residues, the cysteine and phenylalanine included. The read is trimmed to its CDR3 DNA, 42 bases read in frame from base 1. The CDR1 and CDR2 encoded by the germline V gene (reference sequence) are LNHNV and YYDKDF. Broader findings and caveats from the paper: The frequencies of hyperexpanded clones fell over the following months, and after one year, T-cell counts and TCRbeta diversity were mostly attributed to newly produced T cells. The high TCRbeta diversity at day 60 in some patients was ascribed to recipient T cells and intrathymic progenitors that had survived conditioning. Apparently early alphabetaT-cell count recovery about two months after transplant reportedly relied on only several hundred rapidly expanded clones derived from non-depleted graft cells.

Libraries came from PCR. Sequenced on an Illumina HiSeq 2500. TCR libraries were prepared with molecular barcoding, using unique molecular identifiers to normalize TCRbeta repertoire quantification. TCRdb reworked the public reads: Q25 trimming with fastp, MiXCR clone assembly, productive beta chains retained. Each entry is one CDR3 protein sequence, shown with its most common DNA and genes. This sample is represented by around 580,000 distinct CDR3 sequences; roughly a quarter of them were singletons. The ten most abundant clones make up around 36% of the sample. The chain links TRBV15 with TRBJ2-7, with the D gene not confidently named. Here the sequenced sample was PBMCs, taken before TCRalphabeta/CD19-depleted stem cell transplant. This clonotype originated in a boy younger than two with Wiskott-Aldrich syndrome, due to receive a stem cell transplant. The CDR3 reads as follows: CATSRDAGFYEQYF. The nucleotide sequence is given as TGTGCCACCAGCAGAGACGCCGGATTCTACGAGCAGTACTTC.